This T cell receptor beta chain was identified in a study of long-term antiretroviral therapy in people with HIV. Sequencing used immunoSEQ v3.0 at survey level. Profiled with immunoSEQ multiplex PCR; TCRdb holds only in-frame clones, not every one. The table has about 6,000 clones, about three quarters seen once. The CDR3 loop spans 18 amino acids. Germline CDR1 and CDR2: SGHAT and FQNNGV. Trimming took off 0 bases at V and 2 bases at J, with 20 bases between the two ends. Participants who had HIV were, without exception, treated in the United States. This TCR came from a man in his forties with HIV. The specimen was unsorted PBMCs, collected 0.5 years before starting antiretroviral therapy. The chain has TRBV11-2 and TRBJ2-7, with a weak D call TRBD2 (5 bases). The CDR3 bases are TGTGCCAGCAGCTTAGATCAGGTTATCCCCGGGATCACCTACGAGCAGTACTTC. This codes for CASSLDQVIPGITYEQYF.